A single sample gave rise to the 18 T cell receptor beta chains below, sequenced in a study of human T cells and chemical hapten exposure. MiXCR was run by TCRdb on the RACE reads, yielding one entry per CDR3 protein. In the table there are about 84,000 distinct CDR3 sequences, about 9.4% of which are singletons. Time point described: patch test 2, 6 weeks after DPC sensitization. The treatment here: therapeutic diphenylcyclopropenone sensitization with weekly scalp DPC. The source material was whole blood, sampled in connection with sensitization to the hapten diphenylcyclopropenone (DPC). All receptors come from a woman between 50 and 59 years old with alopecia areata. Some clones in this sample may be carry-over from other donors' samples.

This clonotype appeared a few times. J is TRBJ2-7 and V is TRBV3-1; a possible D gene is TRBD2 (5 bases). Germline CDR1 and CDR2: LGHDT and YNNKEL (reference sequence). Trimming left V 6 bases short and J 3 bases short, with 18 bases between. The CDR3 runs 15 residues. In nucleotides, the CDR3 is TGTGCCAGCAGACCTAGCCGCCGAGCCTTCTACGAGCAGTACTTC. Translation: CASRPSRRAFYEQYF.

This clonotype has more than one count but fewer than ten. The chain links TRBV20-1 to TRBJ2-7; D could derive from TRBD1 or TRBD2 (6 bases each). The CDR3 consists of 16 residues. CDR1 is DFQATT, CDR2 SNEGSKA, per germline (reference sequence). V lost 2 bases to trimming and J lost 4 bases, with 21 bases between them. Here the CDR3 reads CSARLKGGPRLYEQYF. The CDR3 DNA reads TGCAGTGCTAGACTCAAGGGGGGCCCACGCCTTTACGAGCAGTACTTC.

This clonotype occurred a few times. The CDR3 loop reads CASSSQYGTGNGYTF. The DNA of the CDR3 is TGTGCCAGCAGCTCCCAATACGGGACAGGGAATGGCTACACCTTC. V gene TRBV7-6 combines with J gene TRBJ1-2; 9 bases line up with TRBD1. V shed 4 bases and J 6 bases; nucleotides not matched to a gene: 9. The CDR3 consists of 15 residues. CDR1 and CDR2 from the germline V gene are SGHVS and FNYEAQ.

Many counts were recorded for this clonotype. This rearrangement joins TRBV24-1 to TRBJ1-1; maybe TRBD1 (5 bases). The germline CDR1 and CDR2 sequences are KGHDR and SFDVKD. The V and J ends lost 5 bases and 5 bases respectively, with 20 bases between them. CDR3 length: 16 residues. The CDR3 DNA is TGTGCCACCAGTGTCTCCCGCTCTTGGGGGGTGACTGAAGCTTTCTTT. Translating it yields CATSVSRSWGVTEAFF.

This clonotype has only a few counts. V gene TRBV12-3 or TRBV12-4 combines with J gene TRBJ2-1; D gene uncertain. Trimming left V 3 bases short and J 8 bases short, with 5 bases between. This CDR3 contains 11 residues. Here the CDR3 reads CASSFKYEQFF. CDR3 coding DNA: TGTGCCAGCAGTTTTAAGTATGAGCAGTTCTTC.

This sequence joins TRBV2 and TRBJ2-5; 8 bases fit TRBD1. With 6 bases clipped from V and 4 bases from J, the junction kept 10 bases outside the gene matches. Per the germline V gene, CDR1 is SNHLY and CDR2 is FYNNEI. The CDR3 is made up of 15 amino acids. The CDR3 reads CASRERTGQAETQYF. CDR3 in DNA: TGTGCCAGCAGGGAGAGGACAGGGCAAGCAGAGACCCAGTACTTC.

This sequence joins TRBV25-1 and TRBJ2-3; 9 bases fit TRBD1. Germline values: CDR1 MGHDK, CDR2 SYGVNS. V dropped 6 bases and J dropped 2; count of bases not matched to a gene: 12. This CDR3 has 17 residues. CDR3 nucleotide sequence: TGTGCCAGCAGGGACACCGTAGCACAGGGGGCCACAGATACGCAGTATTTT. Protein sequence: CASRDTVAQGATDTQYF.

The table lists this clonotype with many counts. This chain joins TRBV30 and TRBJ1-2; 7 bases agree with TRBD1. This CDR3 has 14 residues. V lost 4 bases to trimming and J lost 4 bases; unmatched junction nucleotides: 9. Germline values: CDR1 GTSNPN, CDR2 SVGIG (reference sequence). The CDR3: CAWTRDSQLYGYTF. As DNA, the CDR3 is TGTGCCTGGACCCGGGACAGTCAACTCTATGGCTACACCTTC.

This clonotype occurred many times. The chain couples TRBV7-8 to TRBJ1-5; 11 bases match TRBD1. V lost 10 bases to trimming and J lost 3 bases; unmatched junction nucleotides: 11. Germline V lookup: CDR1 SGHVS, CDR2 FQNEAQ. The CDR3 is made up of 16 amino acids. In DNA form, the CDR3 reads TGTGCCACAGAACCGGGACAGGGGGTCAACAATCAGCCCCAGCATTTT. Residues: CATEPGQGVNNQPQHF.

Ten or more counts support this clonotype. CDR3 amino acids: CASGGSPNTEQFF. CDR3 DNA: TGTGCCAGCGGAGGTAGCCCGAACACTGAGCAGTTCTTC. This chain links TRBV11-2 with TRBJ2-1; TRBD2 is a possible D gene (5 bases). Germline lookup yields CDR1 SGHAT and CDR2 FQNNGV. Trimming shortened V by 8 bases and J by 9 bases, and 17 bases separated the two germline ends. The CDR3 covers 13 residues.

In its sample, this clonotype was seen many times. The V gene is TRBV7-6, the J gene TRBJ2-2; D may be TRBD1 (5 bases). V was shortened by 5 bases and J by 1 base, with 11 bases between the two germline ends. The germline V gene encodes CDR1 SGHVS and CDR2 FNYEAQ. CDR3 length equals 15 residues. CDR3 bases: TGTGCCAGCAGCCCGATACAGGAGAACACCGGGGAGCTGTTTTTT. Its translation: CASSPIQENTGELFF.

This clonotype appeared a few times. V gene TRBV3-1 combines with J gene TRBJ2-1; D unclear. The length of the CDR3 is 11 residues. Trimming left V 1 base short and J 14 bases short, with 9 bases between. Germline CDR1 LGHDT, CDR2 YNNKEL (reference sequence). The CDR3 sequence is CASSQVGQKFF. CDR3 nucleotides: TGTGCCAGCAGCCAAGTTGGCCAAAAGTTCTTC.

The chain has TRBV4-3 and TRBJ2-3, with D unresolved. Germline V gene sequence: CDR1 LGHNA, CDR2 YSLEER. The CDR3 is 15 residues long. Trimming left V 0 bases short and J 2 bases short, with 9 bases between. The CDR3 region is CASSQDQANTDTQYF. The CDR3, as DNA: TGCGCCAGCAGCCAAGATCAAGCGAACACAGATACGCAGTATTTT.

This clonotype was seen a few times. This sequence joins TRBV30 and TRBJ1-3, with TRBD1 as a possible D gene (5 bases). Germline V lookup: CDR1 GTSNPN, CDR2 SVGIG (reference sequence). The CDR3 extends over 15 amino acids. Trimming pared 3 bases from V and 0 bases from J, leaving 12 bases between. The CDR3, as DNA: TGTGCCTGGAGCATGGGAGGGACCTCTGGAAACACCATATATTTT. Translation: CAWSMGGTSGNTIYF.

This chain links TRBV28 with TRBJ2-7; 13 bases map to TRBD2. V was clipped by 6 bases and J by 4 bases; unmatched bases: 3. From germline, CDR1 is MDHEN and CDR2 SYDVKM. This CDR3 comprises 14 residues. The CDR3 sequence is CASRTSGRYYEQYF. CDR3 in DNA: TGTGCCAGCAGGACTAGCGGGAGGTATTACGAGCAGTACTTC.

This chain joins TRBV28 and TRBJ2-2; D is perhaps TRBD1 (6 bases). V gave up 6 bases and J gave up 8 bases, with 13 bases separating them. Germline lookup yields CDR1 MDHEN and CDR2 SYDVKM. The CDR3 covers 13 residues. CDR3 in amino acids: CASSSRQAGELFF. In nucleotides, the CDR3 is TGTGCCAGCAGCTCAAGACAGGCAGGGGAGCTGTTTTTT.

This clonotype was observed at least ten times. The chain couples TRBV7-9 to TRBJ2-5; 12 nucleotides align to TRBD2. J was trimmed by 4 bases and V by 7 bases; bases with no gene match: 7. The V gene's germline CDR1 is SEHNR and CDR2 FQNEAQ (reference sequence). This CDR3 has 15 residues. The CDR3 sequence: CASTSLTSGRETQYF. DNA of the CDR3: TGTGCCAGCACCTCGTTGACTAGCGGGAGAGAGACCCAGTACTTC.

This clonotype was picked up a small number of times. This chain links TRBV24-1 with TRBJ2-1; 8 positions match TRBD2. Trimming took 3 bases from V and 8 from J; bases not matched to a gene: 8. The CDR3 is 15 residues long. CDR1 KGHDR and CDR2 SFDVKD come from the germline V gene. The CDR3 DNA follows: TGTGCCACCAGTGATGTTACTAGCGGAGGGGATGAGCAGTTCTTC. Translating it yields CATSDVTSGGDEQFF.